This entry lists 29 T cell receptor beta chains sequenced from one sample in a study of blood T cell repertoires in COVID-19. Profiled with immunoSEQ multiplex PCR; TCRdb holds only in-frame clones, not every one. The repertoire has approximately 230,000 clones, around 88% of them found once; the top ten carry roughly 6.8%. Sequenced material: peripheral blood. The source is a woman in her twenties or thirties with COVID-19, enrolled during active disease.

The count of this clone is one. The chain links TRBV29-1 to TRBJ1-1, with no clear D. Germline values: CDR1 SQVTM, CDR2 ANQGSEA. The CDR3 is made up of 11 amino acids. Trimming removed 6 bases from V and 3 bases from J, with 8 bases in between. DNA for the CDR3: TGCAGCGTGAGAGGCGACACTGAAGCTTTCTTT. This translates into CSVRGDTEAFF. The whole variable domain, remainder taken from reference TRBV29-1 and TRBJ1-1, is SAVISQKPSRDICQRGTSLTIQCQVDSQVTMMFWYRQQPGQSLTLIATANQGSEATYESGFVIDKFPISRPNLTFSTLTVSNMSPEDSSIYLCSVRGDTEAFFGQGTRLTVV.

The chain carries TRBV13 and TRBJ2-1, with 8 bases aligning to TRBD2. CDR1 PRHDT and CDR2 FYEKMQ come from the germline V gene (reference sequence). This CDR3 is 18 amino acids long. Losses at the gene ends were 0 bases for V and 8 bases for J; bases not matched to a gene: 15. The CDR3 DNA follows: TGTGCCAGCAGCTTAGGCCTTGTTTTATTAGCGGGAAGCTATGAGCAGTTCTTC. It translates to CASSLGLVLLAGSYEQFF.

This clone turned up a few times. The chain has TRBV7-2 and TRBJ1-1; 12 bases match TRBD1. This CDR3 is 14 amino acids long. The V gene's germline CDR1 is SGHTA and CDR2 FQGNSA. J gave up 6 bases and V 6 bases, and 5 bases lay outside the gene matches. The CDR3 DNA reads TGTGCCAGCAGTTGGGACAGGGGGCGCTCTGAAGCTTTCTTT. As protein: CASSWDRGRSEAFF.

The J gene is TRBJ1-6, the V gene TRBV5-8; D gene uncertain. Germline V gene data show CDR1 as SGHTS and CDR2 as YDEGEE. This CDR3 comprises 13 residues. The ends were cut back, 0 bases at V and 7 bases at J, with 5 bases in the middle. CDR3 residues: CASSLVRNSPLHF. CDR3 bases: TGTGCCAGCAGCTTGGTACGGAATTCACCCCTCCACTTT. Full variable domain (missing parts from reference TRBV5-8 and TRBJ1-6): EAGVTQSPTHLIKTRGQQATLRCSPISGHTSVYWYQQALGLGLQFLLWYDEGEERNRGNFPPRFSGRQFPNYSSELNVNALELEDSALYLCASSLVRNSPLHFGNGTRLTVT.

Only one count was recorded for this clone. This chain links TRBV5-6 with TRBJ1-5; tentative D call: TRBD1 (6 bases). The CDR3 extends over 15 amino acids. The germline CDR1 and CDR2 sequences are SGHDT and YYEEEE. V lost 0 bases and J lost 2, with 9 bases in between. The CDR3 DNA reads TGTGCCAGCAGCTTGGGGGGGCAGGGCAATCAGCCCCAGCATTTT. Its translation is CASSLGGQGNQPQHF.

V gene TRBV27 combines with J gene TRBJ1-6, with 8 bases fitting TRBD1. Trimming cost V 6 bases and J 10 bases; bases outside gene matches: 5. Looked up from germline, CDR1 is MNHEY and CDR2 is SMNVEV (reference sequence). The CDR3 has 13 residues. The CDR3 reads CASSTGGASPLHF. Written as DNA, the CDR3 is TGTGCCAGCAGCACAGGGGGAGCATCACCCCTCCACTTT.

The chain combines TRBV21-1 with TRBJ2-7; TRBD2 was called by the table and not checked on the DNA. TRBV21-1 is labeled a pseudogene. The CDR3 runs to 11 residues. This chain's CDR3 is CASSSGEEQYV. In DNA form, the CDR3 reads TGTGCCAGCTCCTCGGGTGAGGAGCAGTACGTC.

This sequence joins TRBV19 and TRBJ2-7, with D perhaps TRBD2 (5 bases). This CDR3 spans 12 amino acids. Trimming took off 8 bases at V and 7 bases at J, with 15 bases between the two ends. Germline CDR1 is LNHDA and CDR2 is SQIVND (reference sequence). The CDR3 sequence is CASSGRMREQYF. CDR3 bases: TGTGCCAGTTCGGGGAGAATGAGGGAGCAGTACTTC.

This clone was recorded a few times. CDR3: CASSPQGQEETQYF. In DNA, the CDR3 is TGTGCCAGCAGCCCCCAAGGACAGGAGGAGACCCAGTACTTC. The chain couples TRBV5-4 to TRBJ2-5; 7 bases fit TRBD1. Losses at the gene ends were 4 bases for V and 5 bases for J; bases not matched to a gene: 8. The CDR3 covers 14 residues. CDR1 SGHNT and CDR2 YYREEE come from the germline V gene (reference sequence).

This clone is a singleton in its sample. DNA of the CDR3: TGCAGCGTCCCGGGCTCGGGGACTGAAGCTTTCTTT. It yields the protein CSVPGSGTEAFF. The chain employs TRBV29-1 and TRBJ1-1; D not certain. Trimming left V 6 bases short and J 5 bases short, with 13 bases between. The CDR3 is 12 amino acids. Germline V gene data show CDR1 as SQVTM and CDR2 as ANQGSEA.

The chain combines TRBV28 with TRBJ2-3; 8 bases fit TRBD2. Trimming at V came to 5 bases and at J to 0 bases, leaving 4 bases not matched to a gene. The CDR3 has 15 amino acids. Per the germline V gene, CDR1 is MDHEN and CDR2 is SYDVKM. CDR3 amino acids: CASSQSGRSTDTQYF. The CDR3 bases are TGTGCCAGCAGTCAGAGCGGGAGAAGCACAGATACGCAGTATTTT.

This sequence joins TRBV15 and TRBJ2-2; possibly TRBD1 for D (6 bases). Deletions cut 4 bases from V and 0 bases from J, with 12 bases between. This CDR3 comprises 16 residues. Germline V gene data show CDR1 as LNHNV and CDR2 as YYDKDF (reference sequence). DNA of the CDR3: TGTGCCACCAGCACTCGGGACACCGCGAACACCGGGGAGCTGTTTTTT. This sequence encodes CATSTRDTANTGELFF.

V usage is TRBV13 and J usage is TRBJ2-1, with D perhaps matching TRBD2 (6 bases). The length of the CDR3 is 16 residues. Germline assignment: CDR1 PRHDT and CDR2 FYEKMQ (reference sequence). Trimming removed 2 bases from V and 4 bases from J, with 15 bases in between. CDR3 nucleotide sequence: TGTGCCAGCAGCTTACGGACCGGAGGGCTATACAATGAGCAGTTCTTC. This encodes CASSLRTGGLYNEQFF.

The genes are TRBV13 and TRBJ2-4; 8 positions match TRBD2. This CDR3 is built from 16 residues. Trimming took 6 bases from V and 6 from J; bases not matched to a gene: 13. Per the germline V gene, CDR1 is PRHDT and CDR2 is FYEKMQ (reference sequence). CDR3 amino acids: CASSSSGSGPRNIQYF. Written as DNA, the CDR3 is TGTGCCAGCAGTTCCAGCGGGAGCGGTCCAAGAAACATTCAGTACTTC.

The CDR3 bases are TGTGCCAGCAGCCCAGTACTAGCGGAGACCGGGGAGCTGTTTTTT. This sequence encodes CASSPVLAETGELFF. The rearrangement links TRBV4-2 to TRBJ2-2; 8 bases map to TRBD2. The CDR3 is made up of 15 amino acids. Germline CDR1 reads LGHNA; CDR2 reads YNFKEQ. With V trimmed by 4 bases and J by 5 bases, 6 bases remained unmatched.

This chain connects TRBV12-5 to TRBJ1-1; the D gene is possibly TRBD1 (5 bases). The V gene lost 1 base and the J gene lost 1 base, with 7 bases spanning the gap. CDR1 is LGHNT and CDR2 is FRNRAP in the germline V gene. The CDR3 has 14 amino acids. The CDR3, as DNA: TGTGCTAGTGGTTTGGGACAGCAGAACACTGAAGCTTTCTTT. This sequence encodes CASGLGQQNTEAFF.

In its sample, this clone was seen a few times. The V gene is TRBV19, the J gene TRBJ1-1, with TRBD1 as a possible D gene (5 bases). The CDR3 totals 13 residues. The germline CDR1 and CDR2 sequences are LNHDA and SQIVND (reference sequence). The V end was cut by 9 bases, the J end by 1 base, with 12 bases between. The CDR3 here is CASQGGRNTEAFF. CDR3 sequence (DNA): TGTGCCAGCCAGGGAGGACGGAACACTGAAGCTTTCTTT. Drawing the rest from reference TRBV19 and TRBJ1-1, the complete variable domain is DGGITQSPKYLFRKEGQNVTLSCEQNLNHDAMYWYRQDPGQGLRLIYYSQIVNDFQKGDIAEGYSVSREKKESFPLTVTSAQKNPTAFYLCASQGGRNTEAFFGQGTRLTVV.

The gene calls are TRBV19 and TRBJ1-2; 8 nucleotides agree with TRBD1. The CDR3 is made up of 13 amino acids. Trimming at V came to 7 bases and at J to 8 bases, leaving 9 bases not matched to a gene. Germline V gene data show CDR1 as LNHDA and CDR2 as SQIVND (reference sequence). Here the CDR3 reads CASKIQGGRGYTF. The CDR3 coding sequence is TGTGCCAGTAAAATACAGGGGGGCCGGGGCTACACCTTC.

V usage is TRBV10-3 and J usage is TRBJ1-2; D is possibly TRBD1 (5 bases). The CDR3 is 12 residues long. Germline values: CDR1 ENHRY, CDR2 SYGVKD. Trimming removed 2 bases at V and 8 bases at J, with 9 bases between. The CDR3 sequence is CAISELGGGYTF. As DNA, the CDR3 is TGTGCCATCAGTGAGCTGGGGGGGGGCTACACCTTC.

This chain links TRBV28 with TRBJ1-3, with 7 bases matching TRBD1. Germline lookup yields CDR1 MDHEN and CDR2 SYDVKM. The ends lost 7 bases at V and 0 bases at J; junction bases unmatched: 6. The CDR3 is made up of 15 amino acids. CDR3 region: CASIPGQSSGNTIYF. The CDR3 DNA reads as TGTGCCAGCATCCCGGGACAGAGCTCTGGAAACACCATATATTTT.

Only a few counts were recorded for this clone. The chain is built from TRBV7-9 and TRBJ2-3; no clear D. This CDR3 is 14 amino acids long. Germline CDR1 is SEHNR and CDR2 is FQNEAQ (reference sequence). With 5 bases removed from V and 1 base from J, the gap between germline ends came to 10 bases. The CDR3, as DNA: TGTGCCAGCAGCCCCCTTGTCGGCACAGATACGCAGTATTTT. Its protein is CASSPLVGTDTQYF.

The chain joins TRBV6-6 to TRBJ2-3; D is ambiguous. The V gene lost 2 bases and the J gene lost 0 bases, with 6 bases spanning the gap. The CDR3 extends over 14 amino acids. Per the germline V gene, CDR1 is MNHNY and CDR2 is SVGAGI (reference sequence). CDR3 in amino acids: CASSYVGSTDTQYF. The CDR3 DNA reads TGTGCCAGCAGTTACGTCGGGAGCACAGATACGCAGTATTTT.

The chain combines TRBV10-3 with TRBJ2-3; 7 positions match TRBD2. The CDR3 covers 15 residues. CDR1 and CDR2 from the germline V gene are ENHRY and SYGVKD. Trimming cost V 2 bases and J 4 bases; bases outside gene matches: 6. This CDR3 is CAISEIGGGADTQYF. In nucleotides, the CDR3 is TGTGCCATCAGTGAGATTGGGGGAGGGGCAGATACGCAGTATTTT.

This chain uses TRBV7-9 with TRBJ2-2; a possible D gene is TRBD1 (5 bases). This CDR3 contains 16 residues. Germline V gene data show CDR1 as SEHNR and CDR2 as FQNEAQ (reference sequence). Trimming shortened V by 1 base and J by 0 bases, and 9 bases separated the two germline ends. Here the CDR3 DNA reads TGTGCCAGCAGCTTAGGGACACTCGCGAACACCGGGGAGCTGTTTTTT. It yields the protein CASSLGTLANTGELFF.

This chain links TRBV4-1 with TRBJ1-3, with TRBD1 identical over 10 bases. The junction had 12 bases not matched to a gene; V was cut back by 1 base and J by 0 bases. The V gene's germline CDR1 is MGHRA and CDR2 YSYEKL. The CDR3 is made up of 20 amino acids. In nucleotides, the CDR3 is TGCGCCAGCAGCCAAGGGGTCCTCCGGACAGGGGGTGGCTCTGGAAACACCATATATTTT. Amino acids: CASSQGVLRTGGGSGNTIYF.

As regards this clone: One junction end disagrees with the germline gene, perhaps due to a read error. The chain recombines TRBV7-7 with TRBJ2-2; D is ambiguous. Germline CDR1 reads SSHAT; CDR2 reads FNYEAQ (reference sequence). This CDR3 spans 13 amino acids. Written as DNA, the CDR3 is TGTGCTAGCAGCTTGTTAAACACCGGGGAGCTGTTTTTT. Its translation is CASSLLNTGELFF. Using reference TRBV7-7 and TRBJ2-2 for the parts outside the CDR3, the full variable domain is GAGVSQSPRYKVTKRGQDVTLRCDPISSHATLYWYQQALGQGPEFLTYFNYEAQPDKSGLPSDRFSAERPEGSISTLTIQRTEQRDSAMYRCASSLLNTGELFFGEGSRLTVL.

The chain employs TRBV24-1 and TRBJ2-1; 10 bases agree with TRBD2. The J segment lost 9 bases and the V segment lost 9 bases, leaving 7 bases of the junction unmatched. Germline CDR1 KGHDR, CDR2 SFDVKD. This CDR3 spans 13 amino acids. CDR3 DNA sequence: TGTGCCACCGAAACTAGCGGGAAAGGTGAGCAGTTCTTC. It is translated as CATETSGKGEQFF.

This clone was seen once. The gene calls are TRBV19 and TRBJ1-1; D might be TRBD1 (5 bases). The germline gives CDR1 LNHDA, CDR2 SQIVND (reference sequence). V dropped 5 bases and J dropped 8 bases, with 12 bases sitting between them. The CDR3 extends over 12 amino acids. In DNA, the CDR3 is TGTGCCAGTAGTGCGCAGGGTGGGGAAGCTTTCTTT. Encoded protein: CASSAQGGEAFF. Full variable domain (remainder filled in from reference TRBV19 and TRBJ1-1): DGGITQSPKYLFRKEGQNVTLSCEQNLNHDAMYWYRQDPGQGLRLIYYSQIVNDFQKGDIAEGYSVSREKKESFPLTVTSAQKNPTAFYLCASSAQGGEAFFGQGTRLTVV.

The CDR3 is CASSWDRGYQPQHF. Here the CDR3 DNA reads TGTGCCAGCAGCTGGGACAGGGGCTATCAGCCCCAGCATTTT. V is TRBV5-5 and J is TRBJ1-5; TRBD1 aligns across 10 bases. The CDR3 contains 14 residues. V trimming: 3 bases; J trimming: 5 bases; junction bases outside the gene matches: 2. Per the germline V gene, CDR1 is SGHKS and CDR2 is YYEKEE (reference sequence).